The present TCR beta chain was sequenced within a study of identical twins. The CDR3 runs 14 residues. Germline values: CDR1 SGHAT, CDR2 FQNNGV. With 4 bases removed from V and 9 bases from J, the gap between germline ends came to 16 bases. This clonotype has ten or more counts. TCRdb recomputed calls from the 5' RACE reads with MiXCR, one row per CDR3 protein. This sample has 500,000 to 650,000 distinct CDR3 sequences; roughly 7.1% occur once, and the top ten carry around 1.6%. These data also featured in a second study, about yellow fever vaccine responses in identical twins.

This clonotype originated in a young woman in good health. Sample: PBMCs. The chain recombines TRBV11-2 with TRBJ1-3; possibly TRBD1 for D (5 bases). The CDR3 nucleotides are TGTGCCAGCAGCTCTTTGCGGGGCCCCAGCACCATATATTTT. As protein: CASSSLRGPSTIYF.